A selection of T cell receptor beta chains follows, all from one sample in a study of molecular identifiers for immune sequencing clone quantification. TCRdb used MiXCR to reprocess the PCR reads, holding one entry per CDR3 protein. The sample has more than 85,000 distinct CDR3 sequences, 35% to 40% seen once; the top ten hold around 3.8%. Source material: naive CD8+ T cells from blood, with Jurkat cell RNA spiked in. These receptors were collected from a human donor in good health. Some libraries in this study had Jurkat cell RNA spiked in. Each CDR3 is given without its conserved first and last residue.

CDR3aa: ASSIWETNTQY; v_gene: TRBV19; j_gene: TRBJ2-3
CDR3aa: ASSPGTGEETQY; v_gene: TRBV7-7; j_gene: TRBJ2-5
CDR3aa: ASGYVPSSTGANVLT; v_gene: TRBV7-6; j_gene: TRBJ2-6
CDR3aa: ATNKGQEQY; v_gene: TRBV19; j_gene: TRBJ2-7
CDR3aa: ASSFLRQGLGNEQF; v_gene: TRBV7-8; j_gene: TRBJ2-1
CDR3aa: ASSQDSQGGQF; v_gene: TRBV7-9; j_gene: TRBJ2-1
CDR3aa: ASSPKTSVKRVYEQF; v_gene: TRBV18; j_gene: TRBJ2-1
CDR3aa: ASWGQAMKYGYT; v_gene: TRBV6-6; j_gene: TRBJ1-2
CDR3aa: ASSPSGTATYEQY; v_gene: TRBV7-9; j_gene: TRBJ2-7
CDR3aa: ASSQDQAETNTGELF; v_gene: TRBV4-3; j_gene: TRBJ2-2
CDR3aa: SAIIGGSSGYT; v_gene: TRBV29-1; j_gene: TRBJ1-2
CDR3aa: ASSLLAGSYNEQF; v_gene: TRBV7-9; j_gene: TRBJ2-1
CDR3aa: ASSWDFYEQY; v_gene: TRBV6-6; j_gene: TRBJ2-7
CDR3aa: ASSQEQGDTQY; v_gene: TRBV3-1; j_gene: TRBJ2-3
CDR3aa: ASTFSVDTQY; v_gene: TRBV7-9; j_gene: TRBJ2-3
CDR3aa: ASRFEVNYGYT; v_gene: TRBV28; j_gene: TRBJ1-2
CDR3aa: AIAPVGSGANVLT; v_gene: TRBV10-3; j_gene: TRBJ2-6
CDR3aa: ASSSPNARENTEAF; v_gene: TRBV4-2; j_gene: TRBJ1-1
CDR3aa: ASSSPNARENTEAI; v_gene: TRBV4-2; j_gene: TRBJ1-1
CDR3aa: ASSYGQMNTEAF; v_gene: TRBV12-3/TRBV12-4; j_gene: TRBJ1-1
CDR3aa: ASSDGSYEQY; v_gene: TRBV28; j_gene: TRBJ2-7
CDR3aa: ASGITGTSGHNEQF; v_gene: TRBV12-5; j_gene: TRBJ2-1
CDR3aa: SARKGDTGELF; v_gene: TRBV20-1; j_gene: TRBJ2-2
CDR3aa: ASSSRIGNQPQH; v_gene: TRBV28; j_gene: TRBJ1-5
CDR3aa: ASSLLVTGGNQIYTEAF; v_gene: TRBV7-9; j_gene: TRBJ1-1
CDR3aa: SVPGGDPTDTQY; v_gene: TRBV29-1; j_gene: TRBJ2-3
CDR3aa: SGVEALDTQY; v_gene: TRBV20-1; j_gene: TRBJ2-3
CDR3aa: ATQTDTLTSNEQF; v_gene: TRBV10-3; j_gene: TRBJ2-1
CDR3aa: ASLGLEETQY; v_gene: TRBV5-1; j_gene: TRBJ2-5
CDR3aa: SVSGTANTEAF; v_gene: TRBV29-1; j_gene: TRBJ1-1
CDR3aa: ASSAWFSGANVLT; v_gene: TRBV2; j_gene: TRBJ2-6
CDR3aa: ASSPRRGPLTSGISNEQF; v_gene: TRBV7-3; j_gene: TRBJ2-1
CDR3aa: ASSLLGTDTQY; v_gene: TRBV7-9; j_gene: TRBJ2-3